The 14 T cell receptor beta chains below were found in one sample sequenced in a study of T-cell memory formation after mild COVID-19. MiXCR, run by TCRdb on the 5' RACE reads, gives a single entry per CDR3 protein. The sample lists about 340,000 distinct CDR3 sequences, roughly 13% occurring once. Sample: PBMCs or a T cell subset sorted from them (not recorded which). These receptor sequences come from a man younger than 35 who had mild COVID-19 (a few samples of this study predate the infection). Cell type and time point are not known.

In its sample, this clonotype was seen many times. The rearrangement uses TRBV5-1 and TRBJ2-5; possibly TRBD1 for D (5 bases). The CDR3 extends over 15 amino acids. Germline V gene data show CDR1 as SGHRS and CDR2 as YFSETQ. V gave up 4 bases and J gave up 0 bases, with 13 bases separating them. CDR3 sequence: CASSLPVGHQETQYF. CDR3 nucleotide sequence: TGCGCCAGCAGCCTCCCGGTGGGGCACCAAGAGACCCAGTACTTC.

This clonotype has only a few counts. The chain has TRBV11-2 and TRBJ2-3; 13 bases are a match to TRBD2. Germline loops: CDR1 SGHAT, CDR2 FQNNGV. The V gene end was trimmed by 5 bases and the J gene end by 2 bases; junction bases not matched to a gene: 7. This CDR3 is 17 amino acids long. The CDR3 loop reads CASSRRLAGGHTDTQYF. The DNA for the CDR3 is TGTGCCAGCAGCCGACGACTAGCGGGGGGACACACAGATACGCAGTATTTT.

This clonotype was seen a few times. This chain links TRBV4-2 with TRBJ1-5, with unresolved D. The CDR3 loop spans 16 amino acids. V gave up 0 bases and J gave up 3 bases, with 12 bases separating them. Germline lookup yields CDR1 LGHNA and CDR2 YNFKEQ. CDR3 nucleotides: TGTGCCAGCAGCCAAGATTTCGGAACGGACAATCAGCCCCAGCATTTT. The encoded protein is CASSQDFGTDNQPQHF.

A few counts support this clonotype. The genes are TRBV6-5 and TRBJ1-1; D might be TRBD1 (6 bases). Trimming cost V 8 bases and J 1 base, with 17 bases left between them. CDR3 length: 15 amino acids. The germline V gene has CDR1 MNHEY and CDR2 SVGAGI. CDR3 in DNA: TGTGCCAGCGCTCGGCGGGTGGGGGCGAACACTGAAGCTTTCTTT. Translation: CASARRVGANTEAFF.

In its sample, this clonotype was seen a few times. The chain recombines TRBV7-2 with TRBJ2-5; tentative D call: TRBD2 (7 bases). This CDR3 has 14 amino acids. Trimming cost V 1 base and J 7 bases, with 13 bases left between them. CDR1 is SGHTA and CDR2 is FQGNSA in the germline V gene. CDR3 in amino acids: CASSLDGGARTQYF. The CDR3 DNA is TGTGCCAGCAGCTTAGATGGGGGGGCGCGGACCCAGTACTTC.

The V and J genes are TRBV20-1 and TRBJ2-7; D possibly corresponds to TRBD2 (6 bases). Germline V gene sequence: CDR1 DFQATT, CDR2 SNEGSKA (reference sequence). The CDR3 totals 12 residues. The CDR3 here is CSARTAGYEKYV. CDR3 DNA: TGCAGTGCTAGGACGGCGGGGTACGAGAAGTACGTC.

At least ten counts were recorded for this clonotype. CDR3 residues: CASSQGGAEAKNIQYF. CDR3 DNA sequence: TGCGCCAGCAGCCAAGGGGGGGCGGAAGCCAAAAACATTCAGTACTTC. The chain recombines TRBV4-3 with TRBJ2-4; D is perhaps TRBD1 or TRBD2 (6 bases each). The CDR3 length is 16 residues. Per germline, CDR1 LGHNA and CDR2 YSLEER. V was cut by 1 base and J by 0 bases, with 10 bases left in between.

This clonotype appeared a few times. CDR3 sequence: CASRETVQETQYF. The DNA for the CDR3 is TGTGCCAGCAGGGAGACAGTCCAAGAGACCCAGTACTTC. The chain links TRBV6-5 to TRBJ2-5; TRBD1 might be the D (5 bases). Trimming took off 6 bases at V and 1 base at J, with 9 bases between the two ends. There are 13 residues in the CDR3. Germline V gene lookup returns CDR1 MNHEY and CDR2 SVGAGI.

There are a few counts of this clonotype. V gene TRBV5-6 combines with J gene TRBJ2-2; D gene uncertain. Germline lookup yields CDR1 SGHDT and CDR2 YYEEEE. CDR3 length: 13 residues. Trimming removed 3 bases from V and 8 bases from J, with 11 bases in between. The CDR3 region has the DNA TGTGCCAGCAGCTCATACGGAGCTGGGGAGCTGTTTTTT. It is translated as CASSSYGAGELFF.

The table lists this clonotype with many counts. V and J are TRBV6-5 and TRBJ1-5; D unclear. Per germline, CDR1 MNHEY and CDR2 SVGAGI. The ends were cut back, 4 bases at V and 3 bases at J, with 16 bases in the middle. CDR3 length: 16 residues. In DNA, the CDR3 is TGTGCCAGCAGTTTTGGGCCCCGGGGTTCCAATCAGCCCCAGCATTTT. Translated, it gives CASSFGPRGSNQPQHF.

This clonotype was counted between two and nine times. V usage is TRBV12-3 or TRBV12-4 and J usage is TRBJ2-3; TRBD2 aligns across 7 bases. The CDR3 contains 14 residues. V dropped 1 base and J dropped 11; count of bases not matched to a gene: 9. CDR3 bases: TGTGCCAGCAGTTTAGACGGGGGGAAGACCAGGCAGTATTTT. It translates to CASSLDGGKTRQYF.

The chain recombines TRBV4-3 with TRBJ2-3; TRBD2 matches at 7 bases. The junction had 9 bases not matched to a gene; V was cut back by 2 bases and J by 4 bases. Looked up from germline, CDR1 is LGHNA and CDR2 is YSLEER. The CDR3 covers 16 residues. The CDR3 region is CASSQTTPSGADTQYF. For the CDR3, the DNA is TGCGCCAGCAGCCAAACCACCCCGAGCGGGGCAGATACGCAGTATTTT.

This clonotype was seen only a few times. The chain combines TRBV7-9 with TRBJ2-2; TRBD2 is a possible D gene (6 bases). V was pared by 11 bases and J by 4 bases, with 17 bases between. This CDR3 contains 14 residues. The germline gives CDR1 SEHNR, CDR2 FQNEAQ (reference sequence). CDR3 nucleotide sequence: TGTGCCCAAGAATGGAGGGGCAGCACCGGGGAGCTGTTTTTT. Translating gives CAQEWRGSTGELFF.

This clonotype appeared a few times. The J gene is TRBJ2-2, the V gene TRBV5-1; TRBD1 aligns across 7 bases. In germline, CDR1 is SGHRS, CDR2 YFSETQ. Trimming at V came to 4 bases and at J to 7 bases, leaving 7 bases not matched to a gene. The CDR3 is 14 amino acids. The CDR3 protein is CASSPGTAGGELFF. The CDR3 bases are TGCGCCAGCAGCCCCGGGACAGCTGGCGGGGAGCTGTTTTTT.